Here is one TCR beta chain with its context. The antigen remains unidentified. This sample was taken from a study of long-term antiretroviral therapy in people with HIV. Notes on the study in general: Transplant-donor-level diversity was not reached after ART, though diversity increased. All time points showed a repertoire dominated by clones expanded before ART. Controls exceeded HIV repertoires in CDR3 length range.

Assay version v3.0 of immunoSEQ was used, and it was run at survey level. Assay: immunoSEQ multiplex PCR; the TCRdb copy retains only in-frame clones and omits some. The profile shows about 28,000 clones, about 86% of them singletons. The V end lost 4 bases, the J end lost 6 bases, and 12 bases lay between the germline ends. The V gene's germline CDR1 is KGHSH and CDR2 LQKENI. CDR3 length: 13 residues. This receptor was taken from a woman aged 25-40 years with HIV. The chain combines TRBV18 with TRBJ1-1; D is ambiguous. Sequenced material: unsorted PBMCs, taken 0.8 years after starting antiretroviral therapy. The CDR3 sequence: CASSREDRPEAFF. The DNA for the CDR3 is TGTGCCAGCTCACGAGAAGACCGACCTGAAGCTTTCTTT. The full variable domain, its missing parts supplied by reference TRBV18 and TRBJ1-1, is NAGVMQNPRHLVRRRGQEARLRCSPMKGHSHVYWYRQLPEEGLKFMVYLQKENIIDESGMPKERFSAEFPKEGPSILRIQQVVRGDSAAYFCASSREDRPEAFFGQGTRLTVV.